This T cell receptor beta chain came from a study of CD8+ T cells in alopecia areata. Study conclusions and caveats: TCRs were shared less clearly across patients than in mice, possibly for HLA-related reasons. Among the cells sequenced in scalp samples are also the resident alphabeta T cells of normal skin. Normal scalp had lower clonality than lesional scalp, with alopecia totalis/universalis lesions showing this most strongly.

CD4+ and CD8+ T cells were sorted from PBMCs. As the sequencing template, cDNA was produced by extracting RNA and reverse transcribing it. The table came from immunoSEQ multiplex PCR; TCRdb's copy has only in-frame clones and leaves some out. The sample consists of around 190,000 clones, just over 55% of them appearing once. The CDR3 runs to 10 residues. Germline loops: CDR1 DFQATT, CDR2 SNEGSKA (reference sequence). V lost 3 bases, J lost 6 bases, and 3 bases lay in between. With respect to this clone: The antigen remains unidentified.

Sequenced sample: CD8+ T cells sorted from blood. The chain is built from TRBV20-1 and TRBJ1-5; the D is unclear. This TCR came from a human donor in good health. CDR3 sequence (DNA): TGCAGTGCTAGGTTTCAGCCCCAGCATTTT. Amino acid sequence: CSARFQPQHF.